This TCR beta chain is drawn from a study of cytomegalovirus exposure and HLA in healthy donors. Study in general: Out of 350 to 400 genotyped donors, about 84% belonged to the Caucasian-associated ancestry cluster.

This clone was observed a single time. Its antigen is currently unknown. Use of 60 Vbeta and 13 Jbeta primers characterized the PCR. Some clones are missing from TCRdb's copy, which holds only in-frame ones; the method was immunoSEQ multiplex PCR. The sample lists about 130,000 clones; approximately 83% were seen once. The CDR3 runs 15 residues. J gave up 4 bases and V 3 bases, and 5 bases lay outside the gene matches. CDR1 and CDR2 (germline): SGHTA, FQGTGA. Overall study results and limits: Researchers catalogued some 160 TCR beta chains as cytomegalovirus-associated.

This chain links TRBV7-3 with TRBJ2-3, with 9 positions matching TRBD2. The specimen was PBMCs. The origin of this receptor is a man aged 40-50 years in good health and CMV-seronegative. The DNA of the CDR3 is TGTGCCAGCAGCTTTCAAGCGGGGGGCTCAGATACGCAGTATTTT. Translating it yields CASSFQAGGSDTQYF.